Listed below are T cell receptor beta chains from one sample, sequenced in a study of blood T cell repertoires in COVID-19. The repertoire was sequenced with immunoSEQ multiplex PCR; TCRdb's copy has only in-frame clones and lacks some. The profile shows fewer than 200,000 clones, roughly 80% of them singletons. Sequencing was done on a sample of PBMCs or T cells enriched from blood (not recorded which). The receptors derive from a woman aged 50 to 65 who had recovered from COVID-19. Both conserved end residues are part of each CDR3. The order of the fields is J gene, D gene, CDR3 length, clone size, V gene, CDR3 protein, CDR3 DNA. The D gene is left open where the match is weak. A row's size may be missing; if present it is once, few, many or a size class.

TRBJ1-2,NA,13,few,TRBV6-5,CASRWDTSYGYTF,TGTGCCAGCAGGTGGGACACAAGCTATGGCTACACCTTC
TRBJ1-1,TRBD1,13,NA,TRBV12-3/TRBV12-4,CASGNPGQSEAFF,TGTGCCAGCGGAAATCCGGGACAGTCTGAAGCTTTCTTT
TRBJ2-3,TRBD1,15,NA,TRBV5-1,CASSGGTGGLDTQYF,TGCGCCAGCAGCGGCGGGACAGGGGGGCTAGATACGCAGTATTTT
TRBJ1-3,NA,14,NA,TRBV27,CASRGGGAGNTIYF,TGTGCCAGCAGGGGTGGGGGGGCTGGAAACACCATATATTTT
TRBJ2-3,NA,13,few,TRBV12-3/TRBV12-4,CASSLGEGDTQYF,TGTGCCAGCAGTTTGGGAGAAGGGGATACGCAGTATTTT
TRBJ1-1,NA,15,NA,TRBV9,CASSVTITENTEAFF,TGTGCCAGCAGCGTCACAATTACAGAGAACACTGAAGCTTTCTTT
TRBJ1-3,NA,13,NA,TRBV25-1,CASSEGGNIGMKF,TGTGCCAGCAGTGAAGGGGGGAACATAGGGATGAAGTTT
TRBJ1-3,TRBD1,19,NA,TRBV4-1,CASSQFGTGSIFSGNTIYF,TGCGCCAGCAGCCAATTCGGGACAGGGTCAATTTTCTCTGGAAACACCATATATTTT
TRBJ2-1,TRBD2,14,NA,TRBV5-1,CASSLGTSGSWQFF,TGCGCCAGCAGCTTGGGGACTAGCGGGAGCTGGCAGTTCTTC
TRBJ2-1,TRBD2,12,once,TRBV9,CASSSGGNWQFF,TGTGCCAGCAGCTCGGGGGGAAACTGGCAGTTCTTC
TRBJ1-2,NA,12,few,TRBV27,CASAGREYGYTF,TGTGCCAGCGCTGGGCGGGAGTATGGCTACACCTTC
TRBJ2-3,NA,15,few,TRBV5-1,CASSLEGVATDTQYF,TGCGCCAGCAGCTTGGAAGGGGTGGCTACAGATACGCAGTATTTT
TRBJ1-5,NA,14,NA,TRBV6-1,CASSERTALKAQHF,TGTGCCAGCAGTGAAAGGACAGCTTTGAAGGCCCAGCATTTT
TRBJ2-5,NA,11,NA,TRBV6-5,CATREYETQYF,TGTGCCACCCGGGAGTACGAGACCCAGTACTTC
TRBJ2-2,NA,16,NA,TRBV7-6,CASSLSTGINTGELFF,TGTGCCAGCAGCTTAAGTACAGGGATAAACACCGGGGAGCTGTTTTTT
TRBJ1-2,NA,15,NA,TRBV28,CASRDGGSANYGYTF,TGTGCCAGCCGGGACGGGGGGTCAGCTAACTATGGCTACACCTTC
TRBJ2-2,TRBD2,15,NA,TRBV4-3,CASSQVWGGTGELFF,TGCGCCAGCAGCCAAGTTTGGGGGGGCACCGGGGAGCTGTTTTTT
TRBJ2-3,NA,14,NA,TRBV25-1,CASSPRKRADTQYF,TGTGCCAGCAGTCCCCGGAAGAGGGCAGATACGCAGTATTTT
TRBJ2-2,TRBD2,14,NA,TRBV19,CASNPSGNTGELFF,TGTGCCAGTAACCCTAGCGGTAACACCGGGGAGCTGTTTTTT
TRBJ2-1,NA,13,NA,TRBV19,CASRLVGGNEQFF,TGTGCCAGTAGGTTAGTGGGGGGCAATGAGCAGTTCTTC
TRBJ2-5,NA,14,NA,TRBV28,CASTYTGEKETQYF,TGTGCCAGCACCTATACAGGAGAAAAAGAGACCCAGTACTTC
TRBJ2-5,NA,14,NA,TRBV11-3,CASSFIRAGETQYF,TGTGCCAGCAGCTTCATCAGGGCTGGGGAGACCCAGTACTTC
TRBJ2-2,NA,16,NA,TRBV9,CASSRQSGPNTGELFF,TGTGCCAGCAGCCGCCAGTCAGGGCCGAACACCGGGGAGCTGTTTTTT
TRBJ1-3,NA,15,once,TRBV9,CASSVVGGKGNTIYF,TGTGCCAGCAGCGTAGTCGGGGGGAAGGGAAACACCATATATTTT
TRBJ2-2,NA,14,NA,TRBV28,CASSLPRNTGELFF,TGTGCCAGCAGCCTCCCGCGGAACACCGGGGAGCTGTTTTTT
TRBJ2-5,NA,12,NA,TRBV6-2/TRBV6-3,CASSYGKETQYF,TGTGCCAGCAGTTACGGCAAAGAGACCCAGTACTTC
TRBJ2-1,NA,15,NA,TRBV6-6,CASSYLGGFGGEQFF,TGTGCCAGCAGTTACTTAGGCGGTTTCGGAGGTGAGCAGTTCTTC
TRBJ1-4,NA,16,NA,TRBV7-9,CASSFPLPSTNEKLFF,TGTGCCAGCAGCTTTCCCCTACCGTCAACTAATGAAAAACTGTTTTTT
TRBJ2-3,TRBD1,16,NA,TRBV5-1,CASSLGDRGPQGTQYF,TGCGCCAGCAGCTTGGGTGACAGGGGGCCGCAGGGTACGCAGTATTTT
TRBJ2-2,NA,16,NA,TRBV4-1,CASSRNAGSGTGELFF,TGCGCCAGCAGCCGGAACGCGGGGTCGGGCACCGGGGAGCTGTTTTTT
TRBJ1-2,TRBD1,14,few,TRBV5-1,CASSPGDRAYGYTF,TGCGCCAGCAGCCCGGGGGACAGAGCATATGGCTACACCTTC
TRBJ1-3,NA,14,NA,TRBV5-6,CASSLQGSGNTIYF,TGTGCCAGCAGCTTGCAGGGTTCTGGAAACACCATATATTTT
TRBJ1-2,NA,13,NA,TRBV18,CASSPPGGWGYTF,TGTGCCAGCTCACCACCGGGGGGTTGGGGCTACACCTTC
TRBJ1-2,NA,13,NA,TRBV5-4,CAGQTGLEYGYTF,TGTGCCGGACAAACAGGGTTGGAATATGGCTACACCTTC
TRBJ1-1,NA,15,NA,TRBV6-2/TRBV6-3,CASSYAGGLTAEAFF,TGTGCCAGCAGTTACGCCGGCGGGCTAACAGCTGAAGCTTTCTTT
TRBJ1-1,NA,10,NA,TRBV28,CASRGTEAFF,TGTGCCAGCCGAGGGACTGAAGCTTTCTTT
TRBJ2-3,TRBD1,18,NA,TRBV24-1,CATSERDRGIPSTDTQYF,TGTGCCACCAGTGAAAGGGACAGGGGGATACCTAGCACAGATACGCAGTATTTT
TRBJ1-6,TRBD1,15,NA,TRBV19,CASSTRQGFNSPLHF,TGTGCCAGTAGTACAAGACAGGGGTTTAATTCACCCCTCCACTTT
TRBJ1-2,NA,13,NA,TRBV15,CATSRAGNYGYTF,TGTGCCACCAGCAGAGCGGGAAACTATGGCTACACCTTC
TRBJ1-4,TRBD1,16,few,TRBV7-8,CASSPNRDRINEKLFF,TGTGCCAGCAGCCCGAACCGGGACAGGATTAATGAAAAACTGTTTTTT
TRBJ2-3,TRBD2,15,NA,TRBV6-1,CASSEVSGGADTQYF,TGTGCCAGCAGTGAAGTGAGCGGGGGGGCGGATACGCAGTATTTT
TRBJ1-2,TRBD1,17,once,TRBV7-9,CASSGTSFRQGGYGYTF,TGTGCCAGCAGCGGCACCTCATTTAGACAGGGAGGCTATGGCTACACCTTC
TRBJ1-2,NA,13,NA,TRBV28,CASSDKPPYGYTF,TGTGCCAGCAGTGACAAGCCCCCCTATGGCTACACCTTC
TRBJ2-5,TRBD2,14,NA,TRBV7-8,CASSLLEIAGTFYF,TGTGCCAGCAGCTTACTGGAGATAGCGGGCACCTTCTACTTC
TRBJ2-3,TRBD2,15,NA,TRBV28,CASRIAGGGADTQYF,TGTGCCAGCAGAATAGCGGGGGGCGGGGCAGATACGCAGTATTTT
TRBJ1-1,NA,14,NA,TRBV9,CASSVGGSQTEAFF,TGTGCCAGCAGCGTAGGAGGGAGTCAGACTGAAGCTTTCTTT
TRBJ2-2,TRBD1,15,NA,TRBV6-5,CASIYGGQGARELFF,TGTGCCAGCATATACGGGGGACAGGGGGCAAGGGAGCTGTTTTTT